The entry that follows covers one T cell receptor (beta chain) sequence. These data are taken from a study of blood T cell repertoires in COVID-19. In the study overall: Italy, Spain and the United States were the sources of the convalescent and acute COVID-19 samples. T cells, B-cell-depleted T cells, or PBMCs provided the cDNA or gDNA that served as material.

The CDR3 is made up of 17 amino acids. V lost 4 bases and J lost 0, with 15 bases in between. Germline lookup yields CDR1 LGHDT and CDR2 YNNKEL (reference sequence). How the authors handled the data: Estimates of nucleated cell counts were drawn from the amplification of reference gene primers. The data were produced by immunoSEQ multiplex PCR, yet TCRdb's version contains in-frame clones alone and is incomplete. V, J and clone size derive from that table, while D and trimming were established from the DNA sequence. The sample lists roughly 100,000 clones, 87% occurring once. The chain is built from TRBV3-1 (or the pseudogene TRBV3-2) and TRBJ2-2; D possibly corresponds to TRBD2 (6 bases). The sequence was obtained from a human donor in a cohort sampled during active COVID-19. The sample taken for sequencing was peripheral blood. The CDR3 DNA follows: TGTGCCAGCAGCCCTCGGCCCGGGGGTACGAACACCGGGGAGCTGTTTTTT. Residues: CASSPRPGGTNTGELFF.